This is a list of T cell receptor beta chains from one sample in a study of cytomegalovirus exposure and HLA in healthy donors. Profiling relied on immunoSEQ multiplex PCR, and the TCRdb table lists in-frame clones only, not all of them. Of roughly 77,000 clones in the sample, around 10% were seen once. Specimen: PBMCs. Every receptor here comes from a man aged 55 to 70 in good health and CMV-seropositive. Each CDR3 is given without its conserved first and last residue. D genes are given only for firm matches.

d_call v_call cdr3_aa
. TRBV7-9 ASTPGDTQY
TRBD1 TRBV6-6 ASSYPGQGGEGYT
. TRBV5-1 ASSSIGGDAKNIQY
. TRBV28 ASSTPGGQLEIPYEQY
TRBD1 TRBV19 ASSMEGGVTFNQPQH
. TRBV7-3 ASSVTGAITDTQY
. TRBV6-6 ASTPSRVLNTEAF
TRBD1 TRBV2 ASKKQGDAEAF
. TRBV7-3 ASSLNRVITDTQY
. TRBV7-8 ASSPGRGNYGYT
TRBD1 TRBV28 ASSSQGQRNEKLF
. TRBV7-2 ASTRGLAANNEQF
. TRBV18 ASSPQVGATETQY
. TRBV7-3 ASSLPTSDTQY
TRBD1 TRBV5-4 ASSLDRGPYEQY
. TRBV6-5 ASRLANNEQF
TRBD1 TRBV6-6 ASSYPQGARGYT
. TRBV19 ASSPGMWRDRFEQY
. TRBV7-8 ASSAFGEFAGEQF
TRBD1 TRBV6-5 ASSYRWQGADGYT
TRBD1 TRBV30 AWSQGAKVNEQF
TRBD1 TRBV28 ASSQGARGYT
. TRBV30 AWSSADYNEQF
. TRBV21-1 ASGQRGDNEQF
. TRBV15 ATSNRVNYGYT
. TRBV10-3 AIHSGGVGELF
TRBD1 TRBV19 ASRRQGSGTEAF
TRBD1 TRBV19 ASSIGTGGTGELF
. TRBV28 ASSLWDGKAF
TRBD1 TRBV4-1 ASSPQGAQGYEQY
. TRBV19 ASSIQSGILYNEQF
TRBD2 TRBV7-9 ASSPTNREGETQY
TRBD1 TRBV5-5 ASSLSIQGAQTGELF
TRBD2 TRBV6-5 ASGLAGVSEQF
TRBD1 TRBV28 ASSTRQGGQETQY
. TRBV29-1 SVLWNTEAF
. TRBV5-6 ASSLEGRVSYNEQF
. TRBV30 AWSPPTGELF
. TRBV6-1 ASPRGGVFYEQY
TRBD2 TRBV5-1 ASSLSSGGQETQY
. TRBV30 AWTRTANTEAF
TRBD1 TRBV4-1 ASSHPGQGMYEQS
. TRBV18 ASSPPIGGETQY
TRBD1 TRBV4-1 ASSQDRDREGDTQY
TRBD1 TRBV6-4 ASSRTGDTEAF
TRBD1 TRBV30 AWTQWDSSYGYT
TRBD1 TRBV6-6 ASKGQGDTEAF
. TRBV20-1 SARGGNEQF
. TRBV6-5 ATAEIRDEKLF
. TRBV9 ASSEQVDNEQF
TRBD1 TRBV19 ASSGGGQGLGNQPQH